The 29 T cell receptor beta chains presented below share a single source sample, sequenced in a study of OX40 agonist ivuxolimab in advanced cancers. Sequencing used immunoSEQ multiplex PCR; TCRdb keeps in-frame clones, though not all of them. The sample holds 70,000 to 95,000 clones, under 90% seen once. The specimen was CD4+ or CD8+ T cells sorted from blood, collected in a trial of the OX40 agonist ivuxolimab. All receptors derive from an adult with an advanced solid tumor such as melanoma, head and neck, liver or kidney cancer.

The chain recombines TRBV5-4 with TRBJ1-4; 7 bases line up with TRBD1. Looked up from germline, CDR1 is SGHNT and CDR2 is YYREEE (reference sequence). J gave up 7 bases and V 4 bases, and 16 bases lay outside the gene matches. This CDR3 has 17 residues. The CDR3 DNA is TGTGCCAGCAGCCCGCGTGGAACAGGGGTCGGTGGTGAAAAACTGTTTTTT. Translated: CASSPRGTGVGGEKLFF.

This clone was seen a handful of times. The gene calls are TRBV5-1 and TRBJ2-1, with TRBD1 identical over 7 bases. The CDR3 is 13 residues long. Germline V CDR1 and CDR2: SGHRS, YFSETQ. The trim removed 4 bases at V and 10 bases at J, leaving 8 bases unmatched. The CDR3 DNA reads TGCGCCAGCAGCCGAGACAGGGCGTGGGAGCAGTTCTTC. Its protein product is CASSRDRAWEQFF.

This chain's CDR3 is CASLPRDRGVVAGANVLTF. In DNA, the CDR3 is TGTGCCAGCCTCCCGAGGGACAGGGGAGTAGTTGCTGGGGCCAACGTCCTGACTTTC. The chain recombines TRBV11-2 with TRBJ2-6, with 10 nucleotides matching TRBD1. V dropped 8 bases and J dropped 2; count of bases not matched to a gene: 15. The length of the CDR3 is 19 residues. In germline, CDR1 is SGHAT, CDR2 FQNNGV.

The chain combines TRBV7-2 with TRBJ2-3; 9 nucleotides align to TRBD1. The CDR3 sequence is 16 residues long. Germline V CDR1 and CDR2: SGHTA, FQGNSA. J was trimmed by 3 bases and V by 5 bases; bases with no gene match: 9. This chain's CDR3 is CASSPARQGGTDTQYF. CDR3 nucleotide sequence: TGTGCCAGCAGCCCCGCCCGACAGGGGGGTACAGATACGCAGTATTTT. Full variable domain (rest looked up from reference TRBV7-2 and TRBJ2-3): GAGVSQSPSNKVTEKGKDVELRCDPISGHTALYWYRQSLGQGLEFLIYFQGNSAPDKSGLPSDRFSAERTGGSVSTLTIQRTQQEDSAVYLCASSPARQGGTDTQYFGPGTRLTVL.

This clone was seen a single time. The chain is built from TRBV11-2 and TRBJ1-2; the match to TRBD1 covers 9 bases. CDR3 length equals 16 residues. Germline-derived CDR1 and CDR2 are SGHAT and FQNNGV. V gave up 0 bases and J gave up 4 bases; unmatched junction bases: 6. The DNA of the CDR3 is TGTGCCAGCAGCTTAGACCCCCGGGACAGGGTCTATGGCTACACCTTC. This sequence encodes CASSLDPRDRVYGYTF.

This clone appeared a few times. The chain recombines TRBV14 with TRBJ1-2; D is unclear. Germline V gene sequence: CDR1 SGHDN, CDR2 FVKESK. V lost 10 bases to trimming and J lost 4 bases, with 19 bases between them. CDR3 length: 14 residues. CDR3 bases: TGTGCCAACCAGCAGATACACCCAACCTATGGCTACACCTTC. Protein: CANQQIHPTYGYTF.

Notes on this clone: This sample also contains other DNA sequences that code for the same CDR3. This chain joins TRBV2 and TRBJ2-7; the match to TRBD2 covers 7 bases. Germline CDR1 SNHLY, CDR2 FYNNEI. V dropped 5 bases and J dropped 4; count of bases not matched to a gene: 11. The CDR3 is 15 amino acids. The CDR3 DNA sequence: TGTGCCAGCAGTCCCAAACGGGGGGATGATTACGAGCAGTACTTC. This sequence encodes CASSPKRGDDYEQYF.

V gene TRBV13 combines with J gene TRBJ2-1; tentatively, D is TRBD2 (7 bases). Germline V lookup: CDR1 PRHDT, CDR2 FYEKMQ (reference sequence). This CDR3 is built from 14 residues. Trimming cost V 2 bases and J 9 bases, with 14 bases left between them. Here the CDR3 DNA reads TGTGCCAGCAGCTTATCCGGGGGGCCCCTTGAGCAGTTCTTC. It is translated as CASSLSGGPLEQFF.

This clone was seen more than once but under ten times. The DNA of the CDR3 is TGCGCCAGCAGCCAGGAGTTTCCTGGAAACACCATATATTTT. This gives the protein CASSQEFPGNTIYF. This sequence joins TRBV4-1 and TRBJ1-3; D unclear. The ends were cut back, 3 bases at V and 2 bases at J, with 8 bases in the middle. The CDR3 is 14 amino acids. Looked up from germline, CDR1 is MGHRA and CDR2 is YSYEKL.

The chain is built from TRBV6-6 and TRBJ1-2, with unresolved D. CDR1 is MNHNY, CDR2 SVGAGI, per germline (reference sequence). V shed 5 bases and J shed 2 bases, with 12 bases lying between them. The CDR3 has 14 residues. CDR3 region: CASSVGRQNYGYTF. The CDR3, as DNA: TGTGCCAGCAGTGTTGGGAGGCAGAACTATGGCTACACCTTC.

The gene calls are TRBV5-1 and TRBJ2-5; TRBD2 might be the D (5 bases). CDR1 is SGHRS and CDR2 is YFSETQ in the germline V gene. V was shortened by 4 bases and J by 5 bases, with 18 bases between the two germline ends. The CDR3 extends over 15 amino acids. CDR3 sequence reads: CASSRAPTPGETQYF. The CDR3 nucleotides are TGCGCCAGCAGCCGGGCCCCGACGCCGGGGGAGACCCAGTACTTC.

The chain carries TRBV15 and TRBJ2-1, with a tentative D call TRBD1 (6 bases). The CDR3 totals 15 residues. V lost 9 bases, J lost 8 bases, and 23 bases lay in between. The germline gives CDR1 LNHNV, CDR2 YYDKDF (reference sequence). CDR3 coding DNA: TGTGCCACGGGTAGACAGGACACCCCGATGGATGAGCAGTTCTTC. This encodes CATGRQDTPMDEQFF.

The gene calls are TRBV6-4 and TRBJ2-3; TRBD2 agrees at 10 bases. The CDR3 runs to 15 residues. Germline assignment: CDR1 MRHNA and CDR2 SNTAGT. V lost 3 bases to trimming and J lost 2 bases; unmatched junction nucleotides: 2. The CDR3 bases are TGTGCCAGCAGTGAAACTAGCGGGGCCACAGATACGCAGTATTTT. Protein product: CASSETSGATDTQYF.

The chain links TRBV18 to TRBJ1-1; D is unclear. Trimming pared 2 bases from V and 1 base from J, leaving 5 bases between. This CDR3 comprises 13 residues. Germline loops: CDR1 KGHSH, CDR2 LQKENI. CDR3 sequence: CASSPGRNTEAFF. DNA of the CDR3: TGTGCCAGCTCACCAGGTCGGAACACTGAAGCTTTCTTT.

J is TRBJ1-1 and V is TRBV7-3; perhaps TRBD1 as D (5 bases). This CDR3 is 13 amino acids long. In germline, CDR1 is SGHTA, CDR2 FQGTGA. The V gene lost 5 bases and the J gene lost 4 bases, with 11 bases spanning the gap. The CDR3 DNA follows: TGTGCCAGCAGCCCGGGGAGGGGCACTGAAGCTTTCTTT. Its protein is CASSPGRGTEAFF. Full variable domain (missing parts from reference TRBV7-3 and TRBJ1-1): GAGVSQTPSNKVTEKGKYVELRCDPISGHTALYWYRQSLGQGPEFLIYFQGTGAADDSGLPNDRFFAVRPEGSVSTLKIQRTERGDSAVYLCASSPGRGTEAFFGQGTRLTVV.

CDR3 nucleotides: TGTGCCAGCAGCTTAGATCGGCCGGTGAACACTGAAGCTTTCTTT. Its translation: CASSLDRPVNTEAFF. The chain carries TRBV11-2 and TRBJ1-1; D gene unclear. Germline V lookup: CDR1 SGHAT, CDR2 FQNNGV. The CDR3 is 15 amino acids. The V gene lost 0 bases and the J gene lost 0 bases, with 8 bases spanning the gap.

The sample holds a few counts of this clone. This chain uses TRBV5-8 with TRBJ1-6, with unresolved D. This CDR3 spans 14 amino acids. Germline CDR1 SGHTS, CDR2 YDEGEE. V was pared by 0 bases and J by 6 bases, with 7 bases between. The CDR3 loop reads CASSLERGNSPLHF. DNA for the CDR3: TGTGCCAGCAGCTTGGAACGGGGTAATTCACCCCTCCACTTT.

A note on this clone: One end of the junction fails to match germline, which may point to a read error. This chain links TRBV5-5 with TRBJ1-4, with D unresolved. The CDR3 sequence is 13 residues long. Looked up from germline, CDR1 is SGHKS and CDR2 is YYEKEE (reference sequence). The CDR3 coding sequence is TGTGCCAGCAGCCCCTTGCCTAAAGAAAAACTGTTTTTT. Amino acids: CASSPLPKEKLFF.

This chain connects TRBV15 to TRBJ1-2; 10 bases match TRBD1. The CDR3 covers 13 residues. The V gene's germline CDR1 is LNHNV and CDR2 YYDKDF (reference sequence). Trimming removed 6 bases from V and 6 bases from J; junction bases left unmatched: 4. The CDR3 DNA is TGTGCCACCAGTCGGGACAGGGGAGATGGCTACACCTTC. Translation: CATSRDRGDGYTF.

The CDR3 nucleotides read TGTGCCAGCAGGGGACTAGTCGCCTGGGAGCAGTACTTC. Protein sequence: CASRGLVAWEQYF. The V and J genes are TRBV2 and TRBJ2-7; 8 positions match TRBD2. The CDR3 runs to 13 residues. The V and J ends lost 6 bases and 7 bases, in that order; junction bases with no gene match: 8. Germline V gives CDR1 SNHLY, CDR2 FYNNEI.

CDR3 coding DNA: TGCGCCAGCAGCTTGGTAGGGCAGGGTAGGGATACGCAGTATTTT. It translates to CASSLVGQGRDTQYF. The rearrangement joins TRBV5-1 to TRBJ2-3; TRBD1 might be the D (5 bases). This CDR3 region has 15 residues. Germline CDR1 is SGHRS and CDR2 is YFSETQ. V was trimmed by 0 bases and J by 6 bases, leaving 14 bases between them.

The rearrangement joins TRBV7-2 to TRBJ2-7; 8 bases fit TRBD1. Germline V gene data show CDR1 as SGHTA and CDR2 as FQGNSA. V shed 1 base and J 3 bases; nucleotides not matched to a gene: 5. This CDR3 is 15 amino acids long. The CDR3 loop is CASSLGQGAGYEQYF. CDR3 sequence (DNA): TGTGCCAGCAGCTTAGGGCAGGGGGCCGGCTACGAGCAGTACTTC.

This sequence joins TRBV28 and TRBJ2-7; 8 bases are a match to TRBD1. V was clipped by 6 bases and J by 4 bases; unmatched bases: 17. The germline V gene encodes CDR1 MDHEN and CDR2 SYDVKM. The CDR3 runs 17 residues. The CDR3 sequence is CASSPAWARGLSYEQYF. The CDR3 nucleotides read TGTGCCAGCAGCCCCGCCTGGGCCAGGGGGCTATCATACGAGCAGTACTTC.

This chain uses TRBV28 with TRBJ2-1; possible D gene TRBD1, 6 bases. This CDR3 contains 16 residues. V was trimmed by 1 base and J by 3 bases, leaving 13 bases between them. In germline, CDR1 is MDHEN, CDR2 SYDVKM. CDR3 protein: CASSLSTGYDYNEQFF. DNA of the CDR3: TGTGCCAGCAGTTTATCGACAGGCTACGACTACAATGAGCAGTTCTTC.

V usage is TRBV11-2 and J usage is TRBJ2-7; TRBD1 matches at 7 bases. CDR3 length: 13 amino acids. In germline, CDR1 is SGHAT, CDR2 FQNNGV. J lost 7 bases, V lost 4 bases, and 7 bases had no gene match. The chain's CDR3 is CASSWGQLREQYF. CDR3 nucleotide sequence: TGTGCCAGCAGCTGGGGACAGTTACGAGAGCAGTACTTC.

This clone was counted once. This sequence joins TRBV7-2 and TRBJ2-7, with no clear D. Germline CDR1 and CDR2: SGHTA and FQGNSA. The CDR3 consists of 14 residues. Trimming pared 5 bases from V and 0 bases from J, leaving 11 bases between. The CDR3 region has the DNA TGTGCCAGCAGCCCTACGGCAGTCTCCTACGAGCAGTACGTC. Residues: CASSPTAVSYEQYV.

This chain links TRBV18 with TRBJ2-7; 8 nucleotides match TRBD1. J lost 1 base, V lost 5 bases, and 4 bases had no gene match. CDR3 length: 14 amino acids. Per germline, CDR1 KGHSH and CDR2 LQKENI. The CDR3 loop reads CASSNRGDSYEQYF. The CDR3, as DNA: TGTGCCAGCTCAAACAGGGGGGATTCCTACGAGCAGTACTTC.

CDR3 region: CALGDTSDDSTDTQYF. As DNA, the CDR3 is TGTGCCTTGGGGGACACTAGCGACGATTCCACAGATACGCAGTATTTT. The rearrangement joins TRBV21-1 to TRBJ2-3; TRBD2 is taken as the D call from the table, unchecked against the DNA. TRBV21-1 is flagged as a pseudogene. The CDR3 runs 16 residues.

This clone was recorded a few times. CDR3 nucleotides: TGTGCCATCAGTGATCAGGAGGACACTGAAGCTTTCTTT. It encodes CAISDQEDTEAFF. The chain carries TRBV10-3 and TRBJ1-1; unclear D gene. The germline gives CDR1 ENHRY, CDR2 SYGVKD. V was clipped by 3 bases and J by 3 bases, with 8 bases between them. This CDR3 is built from 13 residues.